This T cell receptor (beta chain) is from a study of early T cells in non-severe SARS-CoV-2 infection. Whole-study context: Sequencing input comprised bulk RNA from unsorted whole blood; chain pairing was not available.

This clonotype occurred a few times. Its cognate antigen is unknown. The junction had 4 bases not matched to a gene; V was cut back by 6 bases and J by 7 bases. This CDR3 contains 14 residues. Study-wide results and caveats: Database matching using VDJdb favored anti-spike CD8 responses, with private and CD4 specificities left missing.

cDNA molecules, individually, were tagged with unique molecular identifiers. In TCRdb, the 5' RACE reads were re-called with MiXCR into one record per CDR3 protein. Of 90,000 to 130,000 distinct CDR3 sequences in the sample, about 12% were seen once. Sequences were obtained from whole blood. This TCR derives from an adult who was a healthcare worker with PCR-confirmed SARS-CoV-2 infection or an uninfected control (not recorded which). This sequence joins TRBV12-3 or TRBV12-4 and TRBJ1-6, with 9 bases aligning to TRBD1. CDR3 residues: CASRFGQGNSPLHF. DNA of the CDR3: TGTGCCAGCAGGTTCGGACAGGGGAATTCACCCCTCCACTTT.